The next 20 T cell receptor beta chains were all read from a single sample in a study of blood T cell repertoires in COVID-19. TCRdb keeps only in-frame clones here, not all; method: immunoSEQ multiplex PCR. The table includes 300,000 to 350,000 clones, over 75% detected once. Input material: PBMCs or T cells enriched from blood (not recorded which). The receptors come from a man in his thirties or forties who had recovered from COVID-19.

The chain couples TRBV12-3 or TRBV12-4 to TRBJ1-2, with D perhaps TRBD1 (5 bases). V dropped 4 bases and J dropped 4 bases, with 10 bases sitting between them. This CDR3 is built from 13 residues. CDR3 DNA: TGTGCCAGCAGTTCGGACACAAGCTATGGCTACACCTTC. Translated: CASSSDTSYGYTF.

V usage is TRBV6-5 and J usage is TRBJ1-5; D possibly corresponds to TRBD1 (5 bases). The CDR3 is made up of 15 amino acids. Germline lookup yields CDR1 MNHEY and CDR2 SVGAGI. With 6 bases removed from V and 4 bases from J, the gap between germline ends came to 16 bases. CDR3 sequence reads: CASSDQGGRNQPQHF. CDR3 DNA sequence: TGTGCCAGCAGCGACCAGGGTGGCCGGAATCAGCCCCAGCATTTT.

The chain recombines TRBV5-6 with TRBJ2-1, with D possibly matching TRBD2 (5 bases). V lost 0 bases and J lost 4, with 11 bases in between. The CDR3 runs to 15 residues. The germline V gene encodes CDR1 SGHDT and CDR2 YYEEEE. CDR3 loop: CASSLDAGRYNEQFF. CDR3 DNA sequence: TGTGCCAGCAGCTTGGATGCGGGCAGGTACAATGAGCAGTTCTTC.

The gene calls are TRBV6-5 and TRBJ1-2; 7 bases are a match to TRBD1. This CDR3 comprises 15 residues. With V trimmed by 5 bases and J by 2 bases, 8 bases remained unmatched. Per the germline V gene, CDR1 is MNHEY and CDR2 is SVGAGI. The CDR3 nucleotides are TGTGCCAGCAGTCCCGAAGGACAGGCAAACTATGGCTACACCTTC. Translated, it gives CASSPEGQANYGYTF.

This chain connects TRBV5-1 to TRBJ2-7; 7 nucleotides match TRBD1. V was clipped by 4 bases and J by 2 bases; unmatched bases: 6. Germline-derived CDR1 and CDR2 are SGHRS and YFSETQ. The CDR3 runs to 14 residues. The CDR3 sequence: CASSPGQAAYEQYF. As DNA, the CDR3 is TGCGCCAGCAGCCCCGGACAGGCAGCCTACGAGCAGTACTTC.

The J gene is TRBJ1-2, the V gene TRBV21-1; the table gives TRBD1 as D, unverified against the DNA. TRBV21-1 is a recognized pseudogene. CDR3 length: 16 amino acids. The DNA of the CDR3 is TGTGCCAGCAGCGCCCCCGTTAGGGGATTCGGCTATGGCTACACCTTC. Translated, it gives CASSAPVRGFGYGYTF.

This clone was detected only once. The sample holds other DNA sequences that translate to the same CDR3. This chain connects TRBV18 to TRBJ1-1; possible D gene TRBD1, 6 bases. Trimming removed 3 bases from V and 1 base from J, with 9 bases in between. From germline, CDR1 is KGHSH and CDR2 LQKENI. The CDR3 length is 14 residues. The CDR3 DNA reads as TGTGCCAGCTCACCCGCGACAGGGAACACTGAAGCTTTCTTT. As protein: CASSPATGNTEAFF.

This chain links TRBV5-4 with TRBJ1-4; TRBD1 matches at 9 bases. Germline V lookup: CDR1 SGHNT, CDR2 YYREEE (reference sequence). This CDR3 has 14 amino acids. V was pared by 0 bases and J by 7 bases, with 1 base of the junction left unmatched. The CDR3 sequence: CASSLGTGAEKLFF. In DNA, the CDR3 is TGTGCCAGCAGCTTGGGGACAGGGGCTGAAAAACTGTTTTTT. Together with reference TRBV5-4 and TRBJ1-4, the CDR3 gives the full variable domain: ETGVTQSPTHLIKTRGQQVTLRCSSQSGHNTVSWYQQALGQGPQFIFQYYREEENGRGNFPPRFSGLQFPNYSSELNVNALELDDSALYLCASSLGTGAEKLFFGSGTQLSVL.

In regard to this clone: One end of the junction does not line up with germline, which may come from a read error. This sequence joins TRBV3-1 (or the pseudogene TRBV3-2) and TRBJ1-1; 9 bases map to TRBD1. CDR1 and CDR2 from the germline V gene are LGHDT and YNNKEL (reference sequence). The CDR3 spans 15 residues. CDR3 in amino acids: CASIARDRENAEAFF. CDR3 DNA: TGTGCCAGCATAGCTCGGGACAGGGAGAACGCTGAAGCTTTCTTT.

A word on this clone: One end of the junction varies from germline; a read error may be responsible. The rearrangement uses TRBV3-1 (or the pseudogene TRBV3-2) and TRBJ2-4; TRBD1 matches at 11 bases. The CDR3 spans 13 residues. Germline-derived CDR1 and CDR2 are LGHDT and YNNKEL (reference sequence). CDR3 coding DNA: TGTGCCAGCAGCCAGGCGGACAGGGGGCTTTTTGACTTC. Encoded protein: CASSQADRGLFDF.

The rearrangement joins TRBV10-3 to TRBJ1-1; tentatively, D is TRBD1 (5 bases). Germline assignment: CDR1 ENHRY and CDR2 SYGVKD. CDR3 length equals 13 residues. V dropped 7 bases and J dropped 1 base, with 10 bases sitting between them. In DNA form, the CDR3 reads TGTGCCATCACCTGGGGCTCGAACACTGAAGCTTTCTTT. Encoded protein: CAITWGSNTEAFF.

The chain uses TRBV7-2 and TRBJ2-5; D may be TRBD2 (6 bases). Trimming pared 1 base from V and 5 bases from J, leaving 17 bases between. This CDR3 region has 16 residues. Looked up from germline, CDR1 is SGHTA and CDR2 is FQGNSA. The CDR3 DNA reads TGTGCCAGCAGCTTAGATGTAGCGCGGGGTTGGGAGACCCAGTACTTC. It specifies CASSLDVARGWETQYF.

This chain uses TRBV20-1 with TRBJ2-1; 7 bases fit TRBD1. The CDR3 runs to 14 residues. Germline lookup yields CDR1 DFQATT and CDR2 SNEGSKA (reference sequence). The V segment lost 3 bases and the J segment 3 bases; nucleotides outside the gene matches: 5. CDR3 DNA: TGCAGTGCTAGTGTAGGGGGCGACTACAATGAGCAGTTCTTC. It yields the protein CSASVGGDYNEQFF.

The V call is TRBV5-1, the J call TRBJ2-6; D uncertain. The V gene's germline CDR1 is SGHRS and CDR2 YFSETQ. The CDR3 runs 16 residues. Trimming stripped 2 bases from V and 1 base from J, with 10 bases between. The CDR3, as DNA: TGCGCCAGCAGCTTTTTTCAGGTATCTGGGGCCAACGTCCTGACTTTC. It codes for CASSFFQVSGANVLTF.

V and J are TRBV19 and TRBJ1-5, with 7 positions matching TRBD1. The CDR3 runs to 17 residues. The V gene's germline CDR1 is LNHDA and CDR2 SQIVND (reference sequence). V dropped 3 bases and J dropped 1; count of bases not matched to a gene: 9. The CDR3 DNA follows: TGTGCCAGTAGTATGAGCGGACAGGCTTACAGCAATCAGCCCCAGCATTTT. This translates into CASSMSGQAYSNQPQHF.

The chain couples TRBV4-3 to TRBJ1-2; D gene ambiguous. V was pared by 0 bases and J by 1 base, with 6 bases between. This CDR3 comprises 14 residues. Germline V lookup: CDR1 LGHNA, CDR2 YSLEER. CDR3 protein: CASSQDLFNYGYTF. The CDR3 DNA follows: TGCGCCAGCAGCCAAGATCTTTTTAACTATGGCTACACCTTC.

The chain carries TRBV6-5 and TRBJ2-5; D unresolved. This CDR3 contains 15 residues. Germline V lookup: CDR1 MNHEY, CDR2 SVGAGI. With 2 bases removed from V and 1 base from J, the gap between germline ends came to 11 bases. CDR3 loop: CASSYGPSFQETQYF. DNA of the CDR3: TGTGCCAGCAGTTACGGCCCGTCGTTCCAAGAGACCCAGTACTTC.

The chain has TRBV10-3 and TRBJ1-2; D gene ambiguous. The CDR3 runs to 13 residues. V was clipped by 7 bases and J by 2 bases, with 11 bases between them. CDR1 and CDR2 (germline): ENHRY, SYGVKD. This CDR3 reads CAIKEETNYGYTF. The CDR3 nucleotides read TGTGCCATCAAGGAGGAAACCAACTATGGCTACACCTTC.

The V gene is TRBV30, the J gene TRBJ2-5, with TRBD2 as a possible D gene (6 bases). CDR1 GTSNPN and CDR2 SVGIG come from the germline V gene (reference sequence). The V end lost 2 bases, the J end lost 4 bases, and 14 bases lay between the germline ends. The CDR3 consists of 14 residues. CDR3 amino acids: CAWSPTSYGETQYF. CDR3 bases: TGTGCCTGGAGTCCAACTAGCTACGGAGAGACCCAGTACTTC.

V usage is TRBV5-1 and J usage is TRBJ1-6, with unresolved D. The germline V gene has CDR1 SGHRS and CDR2 YFSETQ. The CDR3 runs 16 residues. V was pared by 0 bases and J by 7 bases, with 14 bases between. The CDR3 protein is CASSLGAARSNSPLHF. In DNA, the CDR3 is TGCGCCAGCAGCTTGGGTGCGGCTAGGTCGAATTCACCCCTCCACTTT.